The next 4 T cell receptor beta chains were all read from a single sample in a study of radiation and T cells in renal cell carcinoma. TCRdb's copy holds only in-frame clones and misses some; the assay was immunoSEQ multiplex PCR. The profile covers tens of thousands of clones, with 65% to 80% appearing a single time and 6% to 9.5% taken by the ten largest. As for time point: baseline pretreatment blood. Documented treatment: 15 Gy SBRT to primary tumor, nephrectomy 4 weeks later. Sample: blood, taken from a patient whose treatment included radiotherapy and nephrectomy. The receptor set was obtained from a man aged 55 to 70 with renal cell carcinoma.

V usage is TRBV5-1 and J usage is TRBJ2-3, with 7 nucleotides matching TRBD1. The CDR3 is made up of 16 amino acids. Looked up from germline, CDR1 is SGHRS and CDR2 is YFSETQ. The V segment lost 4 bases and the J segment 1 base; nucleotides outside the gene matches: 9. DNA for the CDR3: TGCGCCAGCAGCCTGGGGACGACAGGGCGCACAGATACGCAGTATTTT. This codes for CASSLGTTGRTDTQYF.

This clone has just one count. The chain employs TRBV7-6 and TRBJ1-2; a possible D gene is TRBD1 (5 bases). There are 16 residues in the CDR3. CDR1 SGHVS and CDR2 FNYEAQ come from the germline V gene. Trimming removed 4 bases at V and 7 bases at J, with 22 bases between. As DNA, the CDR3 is TGTGCCAGCAGCTCTCAAGGCCAGGGAAAGGCGGGTGGCTACACCTTC. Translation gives CASSSQGQGKAGGYTF. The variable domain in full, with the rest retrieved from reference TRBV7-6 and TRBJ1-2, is GAGVSQSPRYKVTKRGQDVALRCDPISGHVSLYWYRQALGQGPEFLTYFNYEAQQDKSGLPNDRFSAERPEGSISTLTIQRTEQRDSAMYRCASSSQGQGKAGGYTFGSGTRLTVV.

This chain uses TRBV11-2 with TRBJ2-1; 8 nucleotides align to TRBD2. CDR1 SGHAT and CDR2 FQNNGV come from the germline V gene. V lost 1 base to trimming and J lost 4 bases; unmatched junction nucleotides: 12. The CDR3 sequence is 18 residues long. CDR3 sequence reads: CASSLAASGPGRYNEQFF. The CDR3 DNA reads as TGTGCCAGCAGCTTAGCGGCTAGCGGGCCAGGGCGGTACAATGAGCAGTTCTTC.

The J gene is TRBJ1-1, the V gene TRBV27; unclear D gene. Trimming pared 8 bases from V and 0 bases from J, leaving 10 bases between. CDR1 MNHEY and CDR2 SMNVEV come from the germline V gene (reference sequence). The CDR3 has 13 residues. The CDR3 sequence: CASRDPMNTEAFF. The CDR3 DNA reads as TGTGCCAGCCGGGATCCGATGAACACTGAAGCTTTCTTT.